The 23 T cell receptor beta chains below all came from one sample that was sequenced in a study of shared clonotypes between healthy human individuals. Sequencing was performed with immunoSEQ multiplex PCR; in TCRdb, only in-frame clones are kept and a portion is missing. The sample contains about 2.3 million clones, about nine tenths of which appear only once. The specimen was naive CD4+ T cells from PBMCs. Subset: CD45RA+ positively selected. Receptors originate from a man in his late teens or twenties in good health. Some clones in this sample may be carry-over from other donors' samples.

This rearrangement joins TRBV27 to TRBJ2-3, with 8 bases aligning to TRBD2. This CDR3 region has 16 residues. Germline trimming cut 7 bases from V and 5 bases from J; bases unmatched to any gene: 14. Germline V gene data show CDR1 as MNHEY and CDR2 as SMNVEV (reference sequence). CDR3 coding DNA: TGTGCCAGCACCTTCGAAAGGAGCGGGAGTCGAGATACGCAGTATTTT. It specifies CASTFERSGSRDTQYF.

The gene calls are TRBV11-2 and TRBJ2-6, with unresolved D. Germline-derived CDR1 and CDR2 are SGHAT and FQNNGV. V was clipped by 4 bases and J by 4 bases, with 8 bases between them. This CDR3 is 14 amino acids long. CDR3 nucleotides: TGTGCCAGCAGCTCCCTCCCCGGGGCCAACGTCCTGACTTTC. Translated, it gives CASSSLPGANVLTF. The variable domain in full, with the rest retrieved from reference TRBV11-2 and TRBJ2-6, is EAGVAQSPRYKIIEKRQSVAFWCNPISGHATLYWYQQILGQGPKLLIQFQNNGVVDDSQLPKDRFSAERLKGVDSTLKIQPAKLEDSAVYLCASSSLPGANVLTFGAGSRLTVL.

The chain couples TRBV7-3 to TRBJ2-1; D is possibly TRBD2 (6 bases). The CDR3 runs to 14 residues. V gave up 0 bases and J gave up 6 bases, with 9 bases separating them. Germline lookup yields CDR1 SGHTA and CDR2 FQGTGA. Here the CDR3 reads CASSLTSSANEQFF. CDR3 bases: TGTGCCAGCAGCTTAACGTCTAGCGCCAATGAGCAGTTCTTC.

With respect to this clone: Other DNA sequences in this sample translate to the same CDR3. The chain has TRBV27 and TRBJ2-2, with unresolved D. Trimming left V 3 bases short and J 2 bases short, with 7 bases between. CDR1 MNHEY and CDR2 SMNVEV come from the germline V gene (reference sequence). The CDR3 contains 14 residues. The CDR3 protein is CASSFLGNTGELFF. DNA of the CDR3: TGTGCCAGCAGTTTCCTGGGAAACACCGGGGAGCTGTTTTTT.

This clone has only one observation. The rearrangement links TRBV21-1 to TRBJ1-2; TRBD1 reflects the table's D call only, with no check against the DNA. TRBV21-1 is shown as a pseudogene. This CDR3 has 10 amino acids. CDR3: CASRGQGYTF. Here the CDR3 DNA reads TGTGCCAGCAGAGGACAGGGATACACCTTC.

The CDR3 spells CASSTGRDQETQYF. The CDR3 DNA follows: TGCGCCAGCAGCACCGGACGAGACCAAGAGACCCAGTACTTC. The chain links TRBV5-1 to TRBJ2-5; D unclear. The CDR3 runs to 14 residues. From germline, CDR1 is SGHRS and CDR2 YFSETQ. V lost 4 bases, J lost 0 bases, and 10 bases lay in between. Variable domain in full (rest from reference TRBV5-1 and TRBJ2-5): KAGVTQTPRYLIKTRGQQVTLSCSPISGHRSVSWYQQTPGQGLQFLFEYFSETQRNKGNFPGRFSGRQFSNSRSEMNVSTLELGDSALYLCASSTGRDQETQYFGPGTRLLVL.

The J gene is TRBJ2-3, the V gene TRBV28; possibly TRBD1 for D (5 bases). Germline V gene lookup returns CDR1 MDHEN and CDR2 SYDVKM. The CDR3 covers 15 residues. V was trimmed by 6 bases and J by 0 bases, leaving 13 bases between them. DNA for the CDR3: TGTGCCAGCAGCCCGACAGTAACTAGCACAGATACGCAGTATTTT. As protein: CASSPTVTSTDTQYF.

This chain links TRBV27 with TRBJ1-2; 9 positions agree with TRBD1. The CDR3 sequence is 13 residues long. The J segment lost 7 bases and the V segment lost 6 bases, leaving 6 bases of the junction unmatched. Germline V lookup: CDR1 MNHEY, CDR2 SMNVEV (reference sequence). CDR3 in amino acids: CASSPTGGAGYTF. The CDR3 DNA is TGTGCCAGCAGCCCCACAGGGGGCGCTGGCTACACCTTC.

The J gene is TRBJ2-3, the V gene TRBV5-1; 7 positions agree with TRBD1. J gave up 4 bases and V 5 bases, and 10 bases lay outside the gene matches. CDR1 SGHRS and CDR2 YFSETQ come from the germline V gene. This CDR3 is built from 15 residues. The CDR3 spells CASSFQGELADTQYF. The CDR3 coding sequence is TGCGCCAGCAGTTTCCAGGGGGAACTGGCAGATACGCAGTATTTT.

This chain uses TRBV2 with TRBJ2-3; D not resolved. CDR3 length: 14 amino acids. The V and J ends lost 5 bases and 0 bases respectively, with 9 bases between them. Germline V gives CDR1 SNHLY, CDR2 FYNNEI. CDR3 in amino acids: CASSPSGSTDTQYF. CDR3 nucleotides: TGTGCCAGCAGTCCCTCCGGGAGCACAGATACGCAGTATTTT.

The chain couples TRBV19 to TRBJ2-5, with 9 bases lining up with TRBD1. V shed 5 bases and J 5 bases; nucleotides not matched to a gene: 9. CDR1 and CDR2 from the germline V gene are LNHDA and SQIVND (reference sequence). The CDR3 runs 15 residues. CDR3 amino acids: CASSPRGQGLETQYF. CDR3 coding DNA: TGTGCCAGTAGTCCGCGGGGACAGGGCTTGGAGACCCAGTACTTC.

The CDR3 here is CASSRGTDYYEQYF. In nucleotides, the CDR3 is TGTGCCAGCAGTCGCGGCACGGATTACTACGAGCAGTACTTC. The genes are TRBV7-8 and TRBJ2-7; D is uncertain. Per germline, CDR1 SGHVS and CDR2 FQNEAQ. This CDR3 has 14 residues. V lost 6 bases to trimming and J lost 3 bases, with 15 bases between them.

This clone has only one observation. This chain connects TRBV4-3 to TRBJ2-1; the match to TRBD2 covers 11 bases. The germline V gene has CDR1 LGHNA and CDR2 YSLEER. The CDR3 runs to 17 residues. V shed 4 bases and J 7 bases; nucleotides not matched to a gene: 12. This CDR3 reads CASSLGLAGLRGNEQFF. The CDR3 DNA reads as TGCGCCAGCAGCCTAGGACTAGCGGGCCTTAGGGGGAATGAGCAGTTCTTC.

This clone was seen only once. A much larger clone is a single base away; this may be a read error. The identical CDR3 is also encoded by other nucleotide sequences in the sample. This chain connects TRBV5-1 to TRBJ2-3; D is uncertain. Trimming took off 4 bases at V and 2 bases at J, with 2 bases between the two ends. The CDR3 is 11 residues long. CDR1 SGHRS and CDR2 YFSETQ come from the germline V gene. The CDR3 DNA follows: TGCGCCAGCAGCGTCACAGATACGCAGTATTTT. Amino acids: CASSVTDTQYF.

As concerns this clone: Other DNA sequences in this sample translate to the same CDR3. This chain uses TRBV10-3 with TRBJ2-5, with D possibly being TRBD1 or TRBD2 (5 bases each). The V end lost 0 bases, the J end lost 5 bases, and 7 bases lay between the germline ends. Per the germline V gene, CDR1 is ENHRY and CDR2 is SYGVKD. The length of the CDR3 is 13 residues. The CDR3 sequence: CAISESWGETQYF. CDR3 DNA sequence: TGTGCCATCAGTGAGTCGTGGGGGGAGACCCAGTACTTC.

This clone appeared once. V usage is TRBV27 and J usage is TRBJ1-5, with TRBD1 matching 10 bases. The CDR3 consists of 17 residues. After removal of 6 bases from V and 0 bases from J, the junction contained 8 bases not matched to a gene. Per germline, CDR1 MNHEY and CDR2 SMNVEV (reference sequence). CDR3 in DNA: TGTGCCAGCAGCCCGGGACAGGGGCATTATAGCAATCAGCCCCAGCATTTT. As protein: CASSPGQGHYSNQPQHF.

This clone was seen once. This chain uses TRBV7-2 with TRBJ1-1; no clear D. Trimming removed 1 base at V and 1 base at J, with 7 bases between. The CDR3 is made up of 14 amino acids. Per the germline V gene, CDR1 is SGHTA and CDR2 is FQGNSA. The CDR3 coding sequence is TGTGCCAGCAGCTTAGACGCGGAGAACACTGAAGCTTTCTTT. Translating it yields CASSLDAENTEAFF.

The chain carries TRBV29-1 and TRBJ1-1; D may be TRBD1 (5 bases). The CDR3 runs 15 residues. Germline V CDR1 and CDR2: SQVTM, ANQGSEA. The V gene lost 4 bases and the J gene lost 1 base, with 16 bases spanning the gap. CDR3 sequence reads: CSVAHRLQQNTEAFF. The CDR3 DNA sequence: TGCAGCGTTGCCCACAGGCTTCAACAGAACACTGAAGCTTTCTTT. Full variable domain (missing parts from reference TRBV29-1 and TRBJ1-1): SAVISQKPSRDICQRGTSLTIQCQVDSQVTMMFWYRQQPGQSLTLIATANQGSEATYESGFVIDKFPISRPNLTFSTLTVSNMSPEDSSIYLCSVAHRLQQNTEAFFGQGTRLTVV.

The chain recombines TRBV29-1 with TRBJ1-3; tentative D call: TRBD1 (5 bases). Germline CDR1 and CDR2: SQVTM and ANQGSEA. The V gene lost 4 bases and the J gene lost 0 bases, with 10 bases spanning the gap. This CDR3 contains 14 residues. The CDR3 DNA is TGCAGCGTTGCCCAGGGTTACTCTGGAAACACCATATATTTT. Translation gives CSVAQGYSGNTIYF. Looking up the rest from reference TRBV29-1 and TRBJ1-3 gives the full variable domain: SAVISQKPSRDICQRGTSLTIQCQVDSQVTMMFWYRQQPGQSLTLIATANQGSEATYESGFVIDKFPISRPNLTFSTLTVSNMSPEDSSIYLCSVAQGYSGNTIYFGEGSWLTVV.

This clone turned up a few times. The chain links TRBV25-1 to TRBJ1-2; TRBD1 is a possible D gene (5 bases). CDR1 and CDR2 from the germline V gene are MGHDK and SYGVNS. The CDR3 runs 13 residues. Trimming pared 2 bases from V and 4 bases from J, leaving 8 bases between. This chain's CDR3 is CASSEGGTYGYTF. CDR3 DNA sequence: TGTGCCAGCAGTGAAGGAGGGACCTATGGCTACACCTTC.

The chain is built from TRBV14 and TRBJ2-2, with D possibly called TRBD1 or TRBD2 (5 bases each). The CDR3 is made up of 19 amino acids. Germline values: CDR1 SGHDN, CDR2 FVKESK. With 3 bases removed from V and 6 bases from J, the gap between germline ends came to 26 bases. The CDR3, as DNA: TGTGCCAGCAGCCATCCCCAAAGGCGAGCGAGGGGTTTATCCGGGGAGCTGTTTTTT. This codes for CASSHPQRRARGLSGELFF. The full variable domain, with the rest looked up from reference TRBV14 and TRBJ2-2, is EAGVTQFPSHSVIEKGQTVTLRCDPISGHDNLYWYRRVMGKEIKFLLHFVKESKQDESGMPNNRFLAERTGGTYSTLKVQPAELEDSGVYFCASSHPQRRARGLSGELFFGEGSRLTVL.

The J gene is TRBJ1-1, the V gene TRBV4-1, with TRBD1 identical over 10 bases. The germline gives CDR1 MGHRA, CDR2 YSYEKL. Trimming cost V 6 bases and J 5 bases; bases outside gene matches: 12. This CDR3 comprises 16 residues. DNA of the CDR3: TGCGCCAGCAGGAAGACAGGGGGCCCCTCCGGGACTGAAGCTTTCTTT. Translating gives CASRKTGGPSGTEAFF.

The rearrangement links TRBV10-1 to TRBJ2-1, with 14 positions matching TRBD2. The CDR3 is made up of 18 amino acids. CDR1 is WNHNN and CDR2 is SYGVQD in the germline V gene (reference sequence). J was trimmed by 7 bases and V by 3 bases; bases with no gene match: 11. The CDR3 DNA is TGCGCCAGCAGTGACCGCCTGGGACTAGCGGGAGTTGGGAATGAGCAGTTCTTC. Amino acids: CASSDRLGLAGVGNEQFF.